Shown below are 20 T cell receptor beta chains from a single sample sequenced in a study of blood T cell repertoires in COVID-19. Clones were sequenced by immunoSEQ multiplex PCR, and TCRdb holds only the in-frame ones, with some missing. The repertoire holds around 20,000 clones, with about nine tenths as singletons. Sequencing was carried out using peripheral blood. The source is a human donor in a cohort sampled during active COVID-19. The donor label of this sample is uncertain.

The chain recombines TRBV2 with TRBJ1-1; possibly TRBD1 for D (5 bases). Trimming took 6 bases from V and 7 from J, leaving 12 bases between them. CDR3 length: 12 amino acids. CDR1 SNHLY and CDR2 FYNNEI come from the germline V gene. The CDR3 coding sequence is TGTGCCAGCAGCCTGACGGGACTTGAAGCTTTCTTT. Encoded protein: CASSLTGLEAFF.

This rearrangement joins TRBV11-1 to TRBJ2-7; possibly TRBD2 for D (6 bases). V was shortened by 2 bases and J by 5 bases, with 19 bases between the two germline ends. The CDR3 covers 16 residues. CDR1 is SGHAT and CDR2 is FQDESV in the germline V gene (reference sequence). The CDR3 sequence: CASSLTTGAVRDEQYF. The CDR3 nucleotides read TGTGCCAGCAGCTTAACAACGGGAGCGGTTCGGGACGAGCAGTACTTC.

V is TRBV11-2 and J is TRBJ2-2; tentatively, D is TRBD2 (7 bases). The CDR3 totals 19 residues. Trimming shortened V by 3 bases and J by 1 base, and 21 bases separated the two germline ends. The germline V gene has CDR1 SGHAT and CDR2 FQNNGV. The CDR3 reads CASSFRLGGVTGNTGELFF. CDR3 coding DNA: TGTGCCAGCAGCTTCCGACTAGGGGGGGTGACAGGGAACACCGGGGAGCTGTTTTTT.

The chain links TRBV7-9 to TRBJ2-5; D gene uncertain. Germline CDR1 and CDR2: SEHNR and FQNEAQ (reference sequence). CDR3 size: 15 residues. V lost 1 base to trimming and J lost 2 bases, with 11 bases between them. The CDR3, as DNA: TGTGCCAGCAGCTTAGGCCCAAGCCCTCAAGAGACCCAGTACTTC. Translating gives CASSLGPSPQETQYF. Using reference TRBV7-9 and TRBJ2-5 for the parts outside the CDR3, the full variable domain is DTGVSQNPRHKITKRGQNVTFRCDPISEHNRLYWYRQTLGQGPEFLTYFQNEAQLEKSRLLSDRFSAERPKGSFSTLEIQRTEQGDSAMYLCASSLGPSPQETQYFGPGTRLLVL.

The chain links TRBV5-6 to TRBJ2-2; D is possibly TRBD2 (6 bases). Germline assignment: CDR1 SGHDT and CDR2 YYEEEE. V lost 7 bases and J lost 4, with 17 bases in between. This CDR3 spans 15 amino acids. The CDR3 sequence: CASFDGGKGTGELFF. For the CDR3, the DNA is TGTGCCAGCTTCGACGGCGGGAAGGGCACCGGGGAGCTGTTTTTT.

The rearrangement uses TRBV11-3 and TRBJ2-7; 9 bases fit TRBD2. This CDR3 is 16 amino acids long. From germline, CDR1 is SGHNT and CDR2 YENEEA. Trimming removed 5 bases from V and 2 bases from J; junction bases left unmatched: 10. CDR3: CASSTRGLARAYEQYF. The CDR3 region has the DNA TGTGCCAGCAGCACCCGGGGACTAGCAAGGGCCTACGAGCAGTACTTC. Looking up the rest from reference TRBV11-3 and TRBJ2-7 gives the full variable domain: EAGVVQSPRYKIIEKKQPVAFWCNPISGHNTLYWYLQNLGQGPELLIRYENEEAVDDSQLPKDRFSAERLKGVDSTLKIQPAELGDSAVYLCASSTRGLARAYEQYFGPGTRLTVT.

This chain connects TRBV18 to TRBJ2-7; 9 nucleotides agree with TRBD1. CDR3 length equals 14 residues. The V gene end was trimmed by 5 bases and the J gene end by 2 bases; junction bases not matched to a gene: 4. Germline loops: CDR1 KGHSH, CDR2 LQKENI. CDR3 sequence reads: CASSSGQGTYEQYF. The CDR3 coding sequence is TGTGCCAGCTCATCCGGACAGGGGACCTACGAGCAGTACTTC.

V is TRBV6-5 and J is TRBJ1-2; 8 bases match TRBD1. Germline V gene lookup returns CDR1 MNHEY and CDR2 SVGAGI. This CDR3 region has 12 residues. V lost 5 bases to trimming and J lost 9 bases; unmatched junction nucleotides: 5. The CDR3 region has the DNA TGTGCCAGCAGTCCTCAGGGGGCCAGCTACACCTTC. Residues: CASSPQGASYTF.

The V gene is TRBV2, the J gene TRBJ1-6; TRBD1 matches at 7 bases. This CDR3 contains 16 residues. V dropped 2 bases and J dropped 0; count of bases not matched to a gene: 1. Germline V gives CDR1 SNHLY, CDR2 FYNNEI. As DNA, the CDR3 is TGTGCCAGCAGTGAACAGGGGGTCTCCTATAATTCACCCCTCCACTTT. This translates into CASSEQGVSYNSPLHF.

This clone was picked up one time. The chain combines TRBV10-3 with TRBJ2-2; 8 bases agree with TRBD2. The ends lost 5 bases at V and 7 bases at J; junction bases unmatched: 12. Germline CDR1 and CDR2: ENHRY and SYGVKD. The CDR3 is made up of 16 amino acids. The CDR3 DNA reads TGTGCCATCAGTCCCGGTAGCAGCGGGAGTATCGGGGAGCTGTTTTTT. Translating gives CAISPGSSGSIGELFF.

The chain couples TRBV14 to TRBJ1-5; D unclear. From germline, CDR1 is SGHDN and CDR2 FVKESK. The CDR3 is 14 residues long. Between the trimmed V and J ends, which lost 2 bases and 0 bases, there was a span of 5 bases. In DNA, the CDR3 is TGTGCCAGCAGCCAACGGAGTAGCAATCAGCCCCAGCATTTT. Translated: CASSQRSSNQPQHF.

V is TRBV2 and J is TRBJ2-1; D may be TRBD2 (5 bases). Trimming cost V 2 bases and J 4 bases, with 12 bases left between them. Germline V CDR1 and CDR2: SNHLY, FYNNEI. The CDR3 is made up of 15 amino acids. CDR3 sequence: CASSELGGSYNEQFF. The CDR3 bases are TGTGCCAGCAGTGAACTTGGCGGGTCTTACAATGAGCAGTTCTTC.

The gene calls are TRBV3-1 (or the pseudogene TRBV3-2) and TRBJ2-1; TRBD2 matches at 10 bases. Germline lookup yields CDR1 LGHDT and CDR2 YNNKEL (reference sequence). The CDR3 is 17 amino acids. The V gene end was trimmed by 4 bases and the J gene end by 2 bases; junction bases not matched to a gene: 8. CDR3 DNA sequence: TGTGCCAGCAGCCCTCTCTTACTAGCGGGGCCCTACAATGAGCAGTTCTTC. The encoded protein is CASSPLLLAGPYNEQFF.

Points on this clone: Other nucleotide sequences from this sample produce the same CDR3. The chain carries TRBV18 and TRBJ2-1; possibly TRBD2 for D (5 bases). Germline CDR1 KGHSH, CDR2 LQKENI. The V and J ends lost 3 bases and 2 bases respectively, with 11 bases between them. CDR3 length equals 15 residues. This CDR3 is CASSPNGGTYNEQFF. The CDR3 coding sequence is TGTGCCAGCTCACCGAACGGAGGTACCTACAATGAGCAGTTCTTC. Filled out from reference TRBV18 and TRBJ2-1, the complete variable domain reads NAGVMQNPRHLVRRRGQEARLRCSPMKGHSHVYWYRQLPEEGLKFMVYLQKENIIDESGMPKERFSAEFPKEGPSILRIQQVVRGDSAAYFCASSPNGGTYNEQFFGPGTRLTVL.

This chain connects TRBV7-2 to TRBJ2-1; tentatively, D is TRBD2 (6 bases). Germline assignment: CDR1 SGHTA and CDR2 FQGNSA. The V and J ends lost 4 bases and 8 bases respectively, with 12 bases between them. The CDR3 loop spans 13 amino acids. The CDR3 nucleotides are TGTGCCAGCAGCTCCCAGACTAGTTATGAGCAGTTCTTC. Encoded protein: CASSSQTSYEQFF.

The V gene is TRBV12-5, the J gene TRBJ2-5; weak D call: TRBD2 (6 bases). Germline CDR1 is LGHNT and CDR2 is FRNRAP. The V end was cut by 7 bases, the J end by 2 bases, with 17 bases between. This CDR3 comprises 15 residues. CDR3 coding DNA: TGTGCTAGTGCCGACTCCGGGACTGGACAAGAGACCCAGTACTTC. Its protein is CASADSGTGQETQYF.

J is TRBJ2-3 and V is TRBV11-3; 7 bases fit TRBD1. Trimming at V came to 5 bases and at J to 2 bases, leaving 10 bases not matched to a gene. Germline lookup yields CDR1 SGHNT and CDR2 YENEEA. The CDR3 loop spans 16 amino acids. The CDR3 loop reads CASSQTTGAYTDTQYF. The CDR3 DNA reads TGTGCCAGCAGCCAAACTACAGGGGCCTACACAGATACGCAGTATTTT. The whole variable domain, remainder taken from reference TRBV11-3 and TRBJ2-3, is EAGVVQSPRYKIIEKKQPVAFWCNPISGHNTLYWYLQNLGQGPELLIRYENEEAVDDSQLPKDRFSAERLKGVDSTLKIQPAELGDSAVYLCASSQTTGAYTDTQYFGPGTRLTVL.

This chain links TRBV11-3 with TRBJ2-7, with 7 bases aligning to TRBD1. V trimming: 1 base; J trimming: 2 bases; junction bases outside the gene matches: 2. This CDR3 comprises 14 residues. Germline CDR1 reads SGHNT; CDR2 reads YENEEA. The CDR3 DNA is TGTGCCAGCAGCTTAGGGGGACAGACCTACGAGCAGTACTTC. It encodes CASSLGGQTYEQYF.

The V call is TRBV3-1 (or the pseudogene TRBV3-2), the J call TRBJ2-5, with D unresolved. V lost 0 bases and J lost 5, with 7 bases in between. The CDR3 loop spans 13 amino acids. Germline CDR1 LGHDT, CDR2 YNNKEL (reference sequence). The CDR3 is CASSQDRYETQYF. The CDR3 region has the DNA TGTGCCAGCAGCCAAGATCGGTATGAGACCCAGTACTTC.

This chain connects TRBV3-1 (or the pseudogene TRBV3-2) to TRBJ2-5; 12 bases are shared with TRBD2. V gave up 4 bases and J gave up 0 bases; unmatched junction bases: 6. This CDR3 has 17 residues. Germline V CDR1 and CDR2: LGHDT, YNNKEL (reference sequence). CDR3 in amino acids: CASSPLLAGGHQETQYF. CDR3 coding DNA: TGTGCCAGCAGCCCTTTACTAGCGGGAGGACACCAAGAGACCCAGTACTTC.